This T cell receptor beta chain was observed in a study of shared clonotypes between healthy human individuals. Clones were read by immunoSEQ multiplex PCR, and TCRdb kept only the in-frame ones, dropping some. The sample carries 600,000 or so clones, about 98% recorded once. Selected positively for CCR7 and CD45RO-negative, naive CD8 cells excluded terminally differentiated effector memory CD45RA+ cells. The CDR3 sequence is 14 residues long. With 3 bases removed from V and 7 bases from J, the gap between germline ends came to 16 bases. Per the germline V gene, CDR1 is WSHSY and CDR2 is SAAADI. The sequence was collected from a man aged 25 to 40 in good health. The chain carries TRBV10-2 and TRBJ2-7, with D perhaps TRBD1 or TRBD2 (5 bases each). The sample comprised naive CD8+ T cells sorted from blood. The CDR3 region has the DNA TGCGCCAGCAGTGATGACAGCATGCCGGGAGAGCAGTACTTC. Protein product: CASSDDSMPGEQYF.